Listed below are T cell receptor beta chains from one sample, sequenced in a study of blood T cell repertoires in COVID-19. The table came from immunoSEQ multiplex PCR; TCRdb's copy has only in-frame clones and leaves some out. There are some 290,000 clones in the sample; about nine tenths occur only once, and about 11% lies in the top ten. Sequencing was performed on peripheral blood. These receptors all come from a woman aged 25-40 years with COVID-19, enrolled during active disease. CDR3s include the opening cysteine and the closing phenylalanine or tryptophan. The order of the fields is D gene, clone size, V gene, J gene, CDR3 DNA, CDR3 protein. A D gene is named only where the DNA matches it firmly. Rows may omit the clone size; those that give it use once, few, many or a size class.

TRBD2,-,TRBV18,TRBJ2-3,TGTGCCAGCTCACCTCCCGCGGGAGCCACAGATACGCAGTATTTT,CASSPPAGATDTQYF
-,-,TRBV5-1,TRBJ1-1,TGCGCCAGCAGCCGGGCTTTAGGGGGTGACGAAGCTTTCTTT,CASSRALGGDEAFF
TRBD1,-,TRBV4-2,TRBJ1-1,TGTGCCAGCAGCCAGACAGGGAGAACAGGGAACACTGAAGCTTTCTTT,CASSQTGRTGNTEAFF
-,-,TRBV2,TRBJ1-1,TGTGCCAGCAGTGTAGACAGCTTGAACACTGAAGCTTTCTTT,CASSVDSLNTEAFF
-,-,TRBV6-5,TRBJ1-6,TGTGCCAGCAGTTACGCTACAGGGCGAAATTCACCCCTCCACTTT,CASSYATGRNSPLHF
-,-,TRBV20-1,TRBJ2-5,TGCAGTGCAACCTTCCGGGAGACCCAGTACTTC,CSATFRETQYF
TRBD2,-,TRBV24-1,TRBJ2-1,TGTGCCACCAGTGATTTAGGAAGCGGGAGGGATGAGCAGTTCTTC,CATSDLGSGRDEQFF
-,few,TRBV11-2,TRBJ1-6,TGTGCCAGCAGCTTGAGTCCAGCGTCTAATTCACCCCTCCACTTT,CASSLSPASNSPLHF
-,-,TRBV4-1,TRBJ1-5,TGCGCCAGCAGCCAAGAAACAGGGTGGCGTCAGCCCCAGCATTTT,CASSQETGWRQPQHF
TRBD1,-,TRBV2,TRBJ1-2,TGTGCCAGCAGTTTGGACAGGGGGGGCTACACCTTC,CASSLDRGGYTF
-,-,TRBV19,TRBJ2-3,TGTGCCAGTAGTCCTATGCTAGACCACACAGATACGCAGTATTTT,CASSPMLDHTDTQYF
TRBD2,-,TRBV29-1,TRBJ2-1,TGCAGCGTTGATCCCGCGGGAGGGTACAATGAGCAGTTCTTC,CSVDPAGGYNEQFF
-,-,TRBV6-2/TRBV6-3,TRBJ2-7,TGTGCCAGCAGTCTACAGTGGGCCTACGAGCAGTACTTC,CASSLQWAYEQYF
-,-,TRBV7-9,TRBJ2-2,TGTGCCAGCAGCTTAACTGGGGAGCTGTTTTTT,CASSLTGELFF
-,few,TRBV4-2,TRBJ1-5,TGTGCCAGCAGCCAATTAACAGGGTCCTATAAGCCCCAGCATTTT,CASSQLTGSYKPQHF
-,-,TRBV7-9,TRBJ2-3,TGTGCCAGCAGCTTCGGATCTGAGGGCTCGGATACGCAGTATTTT,CASSFGSEGSDTQYF
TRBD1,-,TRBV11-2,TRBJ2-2,TGTGCCAGCAGCTTAGGAGTGGGCGTGGGACAGCTAAACACCGGGGAGCTGTTTTTT,CASSLGVGVGQLNTGELFF
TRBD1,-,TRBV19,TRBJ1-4,TGTGCCAGTAGTATGAACAGGGGCAATGAAAAACTGTTTTTT,CASSMNRGNEKLFF
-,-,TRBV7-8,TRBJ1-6,TGTGCCAGCAGTTTCAGTCTTGATTCACCCCTCCACTTT,CASSFSLDSPLHF
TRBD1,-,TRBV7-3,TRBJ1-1,TGTGCCAGCAGCCGAACAGGGGTCGGTGGAGGGACTGAAGCTTTCTTT,CASSRTGVGGGTEAFF
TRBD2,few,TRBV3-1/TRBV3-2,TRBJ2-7,TGTGCCAGCAGCGTCTCCGGGACTAGCGGGACCTACGAGCAGTACTTC,CASSVSGTSGTYEQYF
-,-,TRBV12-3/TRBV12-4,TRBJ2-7,TGTGCCAGCAGTTTAGGGGGGCGCGACGAGCAGTACTTC,CASSLGGRDEQYF
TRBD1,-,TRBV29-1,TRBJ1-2,TGCAGCGCCCACACAGGGGGAGATGGCTACACCTTC,CSAHTGGDGYTF
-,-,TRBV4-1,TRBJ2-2,TGCGCCAGCAGCCAATCAGCGGGGAACACCGGGGAGCTGTTTTTT,CASSQSAGNTGELFF
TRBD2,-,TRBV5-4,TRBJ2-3,TGTGCCAGCAGCTCCGGACTAGCGGGAGGGGCGAGGGTGGCAGATACGCAGTATTTT,CASSSGLAGGARVADTQYF
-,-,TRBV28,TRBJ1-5,TGTGCCAGCAGTTTACCCCCCCGGCCCCAGCATTTT,CASSLPPRPQHF
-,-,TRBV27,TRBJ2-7,TGTGCCAGGCTGGACATCGGCCACGAGCAGTACTTC,CARLDIGHEQYF
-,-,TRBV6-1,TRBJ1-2,TGTGCCAGCAGTGAGAGACAGAAGCACTATGGCTACACCTTC,CASSERQKHYGYTF
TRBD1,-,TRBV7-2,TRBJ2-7,TGTGCCAGCAGGCAAATGACGGGACAGGCGATCTACGAGCAGTACTTC,CASRQMTGQAIYEQYF
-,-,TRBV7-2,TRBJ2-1,TGTGCCAGCAGCTTAGCCCGGGACTCCAATGAGCAGTTCTTC,CASSLARDSNEQFF
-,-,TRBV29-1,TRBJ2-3,TGCAGCGTTGCTAGGACACAGAGCACAGATACGCAGTATTTT,CSVARTQSTDTQYF
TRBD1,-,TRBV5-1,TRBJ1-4,TGCGCCAGCAGCGTGACCTGGACAGGGCTAAGGGAAAAACTGTTTTTT,CASSVTWTGLREKLFF
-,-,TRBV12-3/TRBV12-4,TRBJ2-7,TGTGCCAGCAGTTCCGATGTGGAGGACGAGCAGTACTTC,CASSSDVEDEQYF
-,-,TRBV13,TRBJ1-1,TGTGCCAGCAGCTTAGCCCGGGGCACTGAAGCTTTCTTT,CASSLARGTEAFF
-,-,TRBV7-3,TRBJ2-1,TGTGCCAGCAGCCCGGACGGGAGCTACAATGAGCAGTTCTTC,CASSPDGSYNEQFF
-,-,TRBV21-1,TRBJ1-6,TGTGCCAGCAGTGCGACAGCAAACTCCTATAATTCACCCCTCCACTTT,CASSATANSYNSPLHF
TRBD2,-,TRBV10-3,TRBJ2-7,TGTGCCATCAGTCCTAGCGGGAGCGACGAGCAGTACTTC,CAISPSGSDEQYF
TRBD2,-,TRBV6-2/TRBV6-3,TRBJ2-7,TGTGCCAGCAGTCGGACTAGTCGCGAGCAGTACTTC,CASSRTSREQYF
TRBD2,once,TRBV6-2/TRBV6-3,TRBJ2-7,TGTGCCAGCAGTTACTCTGGGACTAGCACCTACGAGCAGTACTTC,CASSYSGTSTYEQYF
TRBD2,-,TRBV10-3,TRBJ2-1,TGTGCCATCGGGACTAGCGACTACAATGAGCAGTTCTTC,CAIGTSDYNEQFF
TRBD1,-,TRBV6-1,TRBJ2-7,TGTGCCAGCAGTGACCTGGGACAGGGGCGCTACGAGCAGTACTTC,CASSDLGQGRYEQYF
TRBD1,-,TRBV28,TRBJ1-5,TGTGCCAGCAGTTCCCTGGACAGGGCCCAGCCCCAGCATTTT,CASSSLDRAQPQHF
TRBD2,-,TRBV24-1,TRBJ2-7,TGTGCCACCAGTGTGGGTAGCGGGAGGGACGAGCAGTACTTC,CATSVGSGRDEQYF
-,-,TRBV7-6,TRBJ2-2,TGTGCCAGCAGCTTAAAGGGGGGGGCCGGGGAGCTGTTTTTT,CASSLKGGAGELFF
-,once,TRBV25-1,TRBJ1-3,TGTGCCAGCAGTGACAGGGGCTTTTTCAACACCATATATTTT,CASSDRGFFNTIYF
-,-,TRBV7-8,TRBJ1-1,TGTGCCAGCAGCTTAGTGGGCAACCAGAACACTGAAGCTTTCTTT,CASSLVGNQNTEAFF
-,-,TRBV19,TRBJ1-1,TGTGCCAGTAGTATGAAAACGGGGAACACTGAAGCTTTCTTT,CASSMKTGNTEAFF
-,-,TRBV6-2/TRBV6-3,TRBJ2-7,TGTGCCAGCAGTGGTCTTGGAGTTTACTACGAGCAGTACTTC,CASSGLGVYYEQYF
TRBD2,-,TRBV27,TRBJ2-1,TGTGCCAGCAGTCTCAGACTAGCGGGAGGGTGGACGAATGAGCAGTTCTTC,CASSLRLAGGWTNEQFF
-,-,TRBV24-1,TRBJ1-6,TGTGCCACCAGTCGAGCGCTGCCTTTTAATTCACCCCTCCACTTT,CATSRALPFNSPLHF
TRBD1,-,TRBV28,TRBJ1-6,TGTGCCAGCAGTCTAAGACATCTTGACAGGGAACGGTGGTCCTATAATTCACCCCTCCACTTT,CASSLRHLDRERWSYNSPLHF
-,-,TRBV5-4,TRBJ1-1,TGTGCCAGCAGCCCAAGGTTTCGGGACACTGAAGCTTTCTTT,CASSPRFRDTEAFF
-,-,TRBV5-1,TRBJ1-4,TGCGCCAGCAGCTTGGGTCTCAGCGGGGAAAAACTGTTTTTT,CASSLGLSGEKLFF